This T cell receptor beta chain originates from a study of T cell repertoires in cytomegalovirus infection. Whole-study context: CMV infection plus the matching HLA type was flagged by public TCR beta signatures.

This clonotype was seen a few times. TCRdb reanalysed the reads using MiXCR and keeps one entry per CDR3 protein. The sample has 490,000 or so distinct CDR3 sequences, approximately 10% seen once. What was sequenced was PBMCs. The TCR sequence derives from a human donor in good health (CMV status not recorded). Some clones in this sample may be carry-over from other donors' samples.

The CDR3 reads CASSQDLRRYSNQPQHF. The DNA for the CDR3 is TGTGCCAGCAGCCAAGATCTCCGGCGGTATAGCAATCAGCCCCAGCATTTT. The rearrangement uses TRBV14 and TRBJ1-5; D remains ambiguous. Germline V lookup: CDR1 SGHDN, CDR2 FVKESK. V was trimmed by 0 bases and J by 0 bases, leaving 12 bases between them. The CDR3 runs to 17 residues.